Listed below are T cell receptor beta chains from one sample, sequenced in a study of CD8 T cells in ankylosing spondylitis. TCRdb reprocessed the 5' RACE reads via MiXCR and lists one record per CDR3 protein. The sample shows 200,000 to 250,000 distinct CDR3 sequences, around 18% of them seen only once. Sequencing was performed on blood, either unsorted or a sorted T cell fraction (not recorded which). Receptor source: a male donor with ankylosing spondylitis. CDR3s leave out the opening cysteine and the closing phenylalanine or tryptophan. Fields, in order: J gene, V gene, CDR3 protein.

TRBJ2-2,TRBV5-1,ASSLWDGNTGELF
TRBJ2-7,TRBV12-3/TRBV12-4,ASSYGYEQY
TRBJ2-7,TRBV6-5,ASSSDWGRWDEQY
TRBJ2-1,TRBV27,ASSLIAGQAWGGEQF
TRBJ2-4,TRBV12-3/TRBV12-4,ASSSDLAKNIQY
TRBJ2-2,TRBV27,ASSSFKNTGELF
TRBJ2-3,TRBV12-3/TRBV12-4,ASSPPGQGNTDTQY
TRBJ2-7,TRBV7-9,ASSLEGPYEQY
TRBJ2-6,TRBV6-4,ASSDTGTGYSGANVLT
TRBJ2-7,TRBV27,ASRPGTIHYEQY
TRBJ2-1,TRBV3-1,ASSQDGPGGAYNEQF
TRBJ2-5,TRBV3-1,ASSQSMRVYDQETQY
TRBJ2-3,TRBV5-1,ASSTTGADTQY
TRBJ2-2,TRBV4-2,ASSQDGGTDATGELF